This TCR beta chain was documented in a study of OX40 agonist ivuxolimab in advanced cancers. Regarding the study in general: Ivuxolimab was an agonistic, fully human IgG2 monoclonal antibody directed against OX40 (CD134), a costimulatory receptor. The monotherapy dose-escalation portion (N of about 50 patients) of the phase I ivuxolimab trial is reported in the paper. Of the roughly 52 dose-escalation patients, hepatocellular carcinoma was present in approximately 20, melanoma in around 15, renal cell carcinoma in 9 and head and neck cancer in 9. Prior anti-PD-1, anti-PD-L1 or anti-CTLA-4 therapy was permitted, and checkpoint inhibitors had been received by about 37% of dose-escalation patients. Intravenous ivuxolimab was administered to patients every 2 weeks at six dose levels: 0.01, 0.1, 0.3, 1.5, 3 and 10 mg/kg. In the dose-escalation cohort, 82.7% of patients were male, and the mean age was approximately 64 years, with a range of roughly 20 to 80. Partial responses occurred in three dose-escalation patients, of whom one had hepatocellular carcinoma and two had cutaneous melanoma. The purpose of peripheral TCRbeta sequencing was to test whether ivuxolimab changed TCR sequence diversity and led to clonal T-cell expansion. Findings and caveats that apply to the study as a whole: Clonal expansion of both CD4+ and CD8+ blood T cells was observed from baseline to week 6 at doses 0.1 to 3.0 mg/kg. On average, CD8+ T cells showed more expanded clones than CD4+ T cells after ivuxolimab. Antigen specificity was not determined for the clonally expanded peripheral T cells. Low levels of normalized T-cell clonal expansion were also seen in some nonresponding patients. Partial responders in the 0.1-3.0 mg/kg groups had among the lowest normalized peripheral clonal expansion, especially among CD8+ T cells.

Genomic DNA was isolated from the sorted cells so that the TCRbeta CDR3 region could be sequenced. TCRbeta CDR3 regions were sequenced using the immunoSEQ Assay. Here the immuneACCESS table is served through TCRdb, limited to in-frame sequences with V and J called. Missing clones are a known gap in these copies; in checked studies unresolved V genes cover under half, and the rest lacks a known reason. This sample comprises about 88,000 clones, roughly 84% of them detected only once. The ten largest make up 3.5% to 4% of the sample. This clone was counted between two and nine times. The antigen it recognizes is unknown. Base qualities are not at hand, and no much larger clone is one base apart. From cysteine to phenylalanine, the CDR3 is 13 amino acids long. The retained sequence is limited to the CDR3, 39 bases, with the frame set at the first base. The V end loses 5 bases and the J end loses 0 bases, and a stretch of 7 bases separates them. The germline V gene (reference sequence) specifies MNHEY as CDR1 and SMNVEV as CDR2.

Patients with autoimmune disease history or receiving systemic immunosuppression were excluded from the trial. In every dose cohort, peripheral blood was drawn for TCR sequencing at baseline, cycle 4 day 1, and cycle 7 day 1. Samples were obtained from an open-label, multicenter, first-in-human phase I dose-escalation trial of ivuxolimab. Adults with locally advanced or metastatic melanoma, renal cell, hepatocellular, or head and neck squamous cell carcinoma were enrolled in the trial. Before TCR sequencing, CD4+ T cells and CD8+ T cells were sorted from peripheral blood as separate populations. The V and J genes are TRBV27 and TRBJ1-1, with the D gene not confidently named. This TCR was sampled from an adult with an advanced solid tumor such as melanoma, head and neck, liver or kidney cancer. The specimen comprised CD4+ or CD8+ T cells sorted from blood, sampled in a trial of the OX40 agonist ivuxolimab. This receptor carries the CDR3 CASSNEMNTEAFF. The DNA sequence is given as TGTGCCAGCAGTAATGAGATGAACACTGAAGCTTTCTTT.